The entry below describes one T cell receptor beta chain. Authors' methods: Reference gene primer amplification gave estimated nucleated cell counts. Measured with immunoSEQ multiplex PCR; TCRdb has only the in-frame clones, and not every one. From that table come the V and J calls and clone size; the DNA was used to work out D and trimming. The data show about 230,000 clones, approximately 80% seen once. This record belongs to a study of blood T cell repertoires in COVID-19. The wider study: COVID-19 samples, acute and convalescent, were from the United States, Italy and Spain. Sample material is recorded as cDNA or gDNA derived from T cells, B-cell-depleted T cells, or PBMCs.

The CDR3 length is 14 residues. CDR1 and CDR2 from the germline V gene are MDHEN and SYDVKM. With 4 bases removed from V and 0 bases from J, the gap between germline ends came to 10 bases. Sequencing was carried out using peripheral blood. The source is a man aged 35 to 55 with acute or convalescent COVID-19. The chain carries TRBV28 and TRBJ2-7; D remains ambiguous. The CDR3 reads CASSSNPSSYEQYF. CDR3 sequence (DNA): TGTGCCAGCAGTTCGAATCCTAGCTCCTACGAGCAGTACTTC.